This TCR beta chain is drawn from a study of T cells in Graves' hyperthyroidism and ophthalmopathy. The TCR beta CDR3 regions underwent amplification using RNA transcripts as the source. A first-round RT-PCR of the TCR CDR3 used the HTBI primer set. TCRdb analysed the multiplex PCR reads with MiXCR anew, one entry per CDR3 protein. This table holds roughly 57,000 distinct CDR3 sequences, under 70% found once. The CDR3 runs to 12 residues. From germline, CDR1 is SGHTA and CDR2 FQGNSA. Trimming left V 2 bases short and J 10 bases short, with 11 bases between. Fresh peripheral blood, approximately 10 ml, was the source of the PBMCs.

The specimen was blood. This TCR came from a woman between 55 and 75 years old with Graves' ophthalmopathy. This chain connects TRBV7-2 to TRBJ1-1; D gene uncertain. The CDR3 loop reads CASSLPGDGAFF. DNA of the CDR3: TGTGCCAGCAGCTTACCAGGCGACGGAGCTTTCTTT.